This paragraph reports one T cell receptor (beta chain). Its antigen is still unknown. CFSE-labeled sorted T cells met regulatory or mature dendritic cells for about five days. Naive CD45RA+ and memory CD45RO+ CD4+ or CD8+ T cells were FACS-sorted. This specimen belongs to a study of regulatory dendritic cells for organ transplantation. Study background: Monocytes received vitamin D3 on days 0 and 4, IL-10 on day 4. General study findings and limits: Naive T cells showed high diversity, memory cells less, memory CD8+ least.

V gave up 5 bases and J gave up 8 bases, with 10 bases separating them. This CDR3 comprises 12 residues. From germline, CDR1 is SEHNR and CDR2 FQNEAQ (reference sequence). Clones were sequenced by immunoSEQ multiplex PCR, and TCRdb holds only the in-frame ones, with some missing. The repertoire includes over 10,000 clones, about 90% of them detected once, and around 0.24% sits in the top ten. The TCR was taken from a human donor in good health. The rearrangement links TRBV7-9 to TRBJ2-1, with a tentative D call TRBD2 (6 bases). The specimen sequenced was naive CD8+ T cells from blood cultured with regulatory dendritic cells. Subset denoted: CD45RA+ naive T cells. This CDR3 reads CASSRGRHEQFF. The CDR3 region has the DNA TGTGCCAGCAGCCGAGGGAGGCATGAGCAGTTCTTC. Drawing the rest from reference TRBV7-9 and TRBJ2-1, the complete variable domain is DTGVSQNPRHKITKRGQNVTFRCDPISEHNRLYWYRQTLGQGPEFLTYFQNEAQLEKSRLLSDRFSAERPKGSFSTLEIQRTEQGDSAMYLCASSRGRHEQFFGPGTRLTVL.